This TCR beta chain originates from a study of blood T cell repertoires in COVID-19 (dated by TCRdb to about 2020). For context, the study as a whole: Collaborator samples came from the United States, Italy and Spain and covered acute and convalescent phases of COVID-19. The prospective study material was composed of cDNA or gDNA derived from T cells, B-cell-depleted T cells, or PBMCs. Deeply sampled blood TCRbeta repertoires from subjects exposed to, actively infected with, or recovered from COVID-19 were included in the dataset. The repertoires were released in a freely available public database intended as a resource for research on the immune response to SARS-CoV-2. The samples were drawn from the first 160 participants of the ongoing ImmuneRACE study and from over a thousand subjects provided by 6 global collaborators. Sample metadata almost always included a de-identified subject ID, COVID-19 status, age in years and sex. HLA class I and class II types, where available, came from metadata supplied by the sample provider rather than from assay-based typing.

A remark on this clone: The antigen it recognizes is unknown. Per-nucleotide qualities are absent, and no much larger clonotype sits a single base away.

From the cysteine up to the phenylalanine, the CDR3 has a length of 15 residues. The CDR3 DNA has 45 bases and is translated from base 1. V is clipped by 0 bases and J by 3 bases, and the sequence between their germline boundaries is 10 bases long. The germline V gene (reference sequence) gives CDR1 as SGHKS and CDR2 as YYEKEE. Whole blood was collected in K2EDTA tubes by collaborating institutions according to the institutions' own protocols. For TCRbeta analysis, collaborator samples were shipped as frozen whole blood, as isolated PBMCs, or as DNA extracted from either sample type. The immunoSEQ Assay, a bias-controlled multiplex PCR, was used to amplify TCRbeta CDR3 regions from genomic DNA. The source study handled its data this way. Within the assay, amplification of reference gene primers was used to estimate how many nucleated cells each sample contained. To quantify the absolute abundance of each unique TCRbeta CDR3 rearrangement, sequence reads were collapsed and filtered. For each sample, productive Simpson clonality was calculated by taking the square root of Simpson's diversity index across productive rearrangements. The table was pulled from immuneACCESS by TCRdb, which kept in-frame rearrangements only. Such tables lose some clones; where checked, under half of the loss comes from unresolved V genes, and the rest has no known cause. V, J and clone size were drawn from that table, and D and trimming were deduced from the DNA. This sample lists approximately 100,000 clones; roughly nine tenths were detected once. The ten largest clones capture 17% of the sample.

Study-wide findings and limitations: How much clinical and demographic metadata was included differed by source and by participant, and the metadata was provided uncurated.

Source material: peripheral blood. The rearrangement combines TRBV5-5 with TRBJ1-3; no confident D gene assignment can be made. The clonotype comes from a man aged 45-60 years with acute or convalescent COVID-19. The CDR3 in this case is CASSLGVESGNTIYF. The nucleotide sequence reads as follows: TGTGCCAGCAGCTTGGGGGTGGAGAGTGGAAACACCATATATTTT.